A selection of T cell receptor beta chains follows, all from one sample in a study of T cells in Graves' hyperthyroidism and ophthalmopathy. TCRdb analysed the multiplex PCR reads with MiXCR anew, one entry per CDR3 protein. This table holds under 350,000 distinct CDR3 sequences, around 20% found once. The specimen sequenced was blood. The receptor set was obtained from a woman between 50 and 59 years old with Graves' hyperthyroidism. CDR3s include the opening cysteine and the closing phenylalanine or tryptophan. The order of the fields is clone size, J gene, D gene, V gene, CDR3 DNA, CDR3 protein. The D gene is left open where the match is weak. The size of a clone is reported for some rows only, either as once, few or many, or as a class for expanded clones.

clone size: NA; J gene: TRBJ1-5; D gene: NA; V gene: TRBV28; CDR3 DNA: TGTGCCAGCAGTTTATCATCAGGTCTACCCAATCAGCCCCAGCATTTT; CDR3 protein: CASSLSSGLPNQPQHF
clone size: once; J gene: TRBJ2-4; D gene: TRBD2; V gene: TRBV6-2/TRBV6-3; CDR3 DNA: TGTGCTAGCAGTCACCCAGGACTAGCCGAAAACATTCAGTACTTC; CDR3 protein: CASSHPGLAENIQYF
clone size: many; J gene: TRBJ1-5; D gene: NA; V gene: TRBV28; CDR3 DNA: TGTGCCAGCAGCGACCCCAGGCCAAGAACCCAGCATTTT; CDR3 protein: CASSDPRPRTQHF
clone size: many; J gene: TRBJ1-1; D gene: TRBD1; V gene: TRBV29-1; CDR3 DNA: TGCAGCTTCTCCGGGACAGGTCACACTGAAGCTTTCTTT; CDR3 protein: CSFSGTGHTEAFF
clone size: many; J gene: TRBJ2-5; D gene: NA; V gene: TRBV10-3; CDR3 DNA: TGTGCCATCACTAAGGGCTTAAAAGAGACCCAGTACTTC; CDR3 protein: CAITKGLKETQYF
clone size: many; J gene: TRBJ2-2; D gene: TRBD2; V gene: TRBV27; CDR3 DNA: TGTGCCAGCAGAAGGACTAGCGGGAGGCCGGGCACCGGGGAGCTGTTTTTT; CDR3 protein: CASRRTSGRPGTGELFF
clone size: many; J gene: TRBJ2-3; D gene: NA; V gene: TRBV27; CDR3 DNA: TGTGCCAGCCGTCAGGTTGGCGCAGATACGCAGTATTTT; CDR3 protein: CASRQVGADTQYF
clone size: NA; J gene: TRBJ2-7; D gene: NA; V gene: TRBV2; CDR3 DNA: TGTGCCAGCAGCCCCGGGGTGGGGGAAGGCTACGAGCAGTACTTC; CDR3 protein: CASSPGVGEGYEQYF
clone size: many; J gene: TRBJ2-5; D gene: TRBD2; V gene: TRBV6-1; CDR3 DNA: TGTGCCAGCAGCCCCCCCGGACTAGCGGGACGGGAGACCCAGTACTTC; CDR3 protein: CASSPPGLAGRETQYF
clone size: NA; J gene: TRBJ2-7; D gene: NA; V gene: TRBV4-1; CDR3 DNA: TGCGCCAGCAGCCACCACGAGGGTGAGCAGTACTTC; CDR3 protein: CASSHHEGEQYF
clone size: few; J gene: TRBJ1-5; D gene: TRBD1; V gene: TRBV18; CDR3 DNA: TGTGCCAGCTCACCACGGACAGGGGGCGATCAGCCCCAGCATTTT; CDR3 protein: CASSPRTGGDQPQHF
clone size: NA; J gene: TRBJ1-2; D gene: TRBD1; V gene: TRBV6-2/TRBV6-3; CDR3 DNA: TGTGCCAGCAGATTCGGACAGGGACGTGGCTACACCTTC; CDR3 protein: CASRFGQGRGYTF
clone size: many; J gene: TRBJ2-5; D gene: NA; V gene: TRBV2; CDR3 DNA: TGTGCCAGCATCGGGGAAAAAACGGGTCGAGGGACCCAGTACTTC; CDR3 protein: CASIGEKTGRGTQYF
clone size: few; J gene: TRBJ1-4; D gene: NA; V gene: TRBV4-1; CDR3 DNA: TGCGCCAGCAGCCAAGTCGCGGCAACTAATGAAAAACTGTTTTTT; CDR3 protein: CASSQVAATNEKLFF
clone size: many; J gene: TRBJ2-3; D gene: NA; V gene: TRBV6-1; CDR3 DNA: TGTGCCAGCAGGGAACAGGGTAGGACAGATACGCAGTATTTT; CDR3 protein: CASREQGRTDTQYF
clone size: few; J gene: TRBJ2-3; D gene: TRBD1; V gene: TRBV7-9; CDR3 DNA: TGTGCCAGCAGCCCGACAGGGGGCGCGACAGATACGCAGTATTTT; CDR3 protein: CASSPTGGATDTQYF
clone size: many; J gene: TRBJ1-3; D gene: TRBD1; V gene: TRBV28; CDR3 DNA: TGTGCCAGCAGGATTGGGACAGGGCAAACCATATATTTT; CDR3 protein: CASRIGTGQTIYF
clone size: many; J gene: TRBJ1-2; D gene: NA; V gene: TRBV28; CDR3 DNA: TGTGCCAGCAGCCGTGTTGAGGCTCACTATGGCTACACCTTC; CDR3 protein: CASSRVEAHYGYTF
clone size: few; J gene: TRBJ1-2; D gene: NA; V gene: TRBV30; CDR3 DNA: TGTGCCTGGACGGTTACAACTAACTATGGCTACATCTTC; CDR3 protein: CAWTVTTNYGYIF
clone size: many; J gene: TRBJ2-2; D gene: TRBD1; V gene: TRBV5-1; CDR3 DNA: TGCGCCAGCAGCACGGGTCGGACAGGAAAAGCCGGGGAGCTGTTTTTT; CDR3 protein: CASSTGRTGKAGELFF